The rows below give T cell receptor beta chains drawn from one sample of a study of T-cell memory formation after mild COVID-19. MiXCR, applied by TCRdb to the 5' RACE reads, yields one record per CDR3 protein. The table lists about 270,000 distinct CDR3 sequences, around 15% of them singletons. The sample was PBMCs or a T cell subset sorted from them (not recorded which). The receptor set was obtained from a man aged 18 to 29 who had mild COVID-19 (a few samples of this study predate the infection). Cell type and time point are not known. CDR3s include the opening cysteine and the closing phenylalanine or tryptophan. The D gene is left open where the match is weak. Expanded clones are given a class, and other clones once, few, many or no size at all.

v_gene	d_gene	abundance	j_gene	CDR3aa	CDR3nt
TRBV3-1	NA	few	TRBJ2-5	CASSPPGLSWGETQYF	TGTGCCAGCAGCCCCCCGGGACTCTCCTGGGGGGAGACCCAGTACTTC
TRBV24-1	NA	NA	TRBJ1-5	CATSQGEGPQHF	TGTGCCACCAGCCAGGGAGAAGGGCCCCAGCATTTT
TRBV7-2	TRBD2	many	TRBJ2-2	CASSSGLPGELFF	TGTGCCAGCAGCTCGGGACTACCCGGGGAGCTGTTTTTT
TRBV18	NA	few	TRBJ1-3	CASSPTQAFSGNTIYF	TGTGCCAGCTCACCGACACAGGCCTTCTCTGGAAACACCATATATTTT
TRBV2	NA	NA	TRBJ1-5	CASSESSGSNQPQHF	TGTGCCAGCAGTGAATCGTCGGGTAGCAATCAGCCCCAGCATTTT
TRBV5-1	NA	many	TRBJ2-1	CASSPGPEAYNEQFF	TGCGCCAGCAGCCCCGGACCGGAGGCGTACAATGAGCAGTTCTTC
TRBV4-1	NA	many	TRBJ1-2	CASSHPVGPSYGYTF	TGCGCCAGCAGCCACCCCGTCGGCCCTTCCTATGGCTACACCTTC
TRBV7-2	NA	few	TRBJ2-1	CASSPLWVTDEQFF	TGTGCCAGCAGCCCGCTATGGGTCACGGATGAGCAGTTCTTC
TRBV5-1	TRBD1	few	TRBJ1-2	CASSLLTGGRGYTF	TGCGCCAGCAGCTTGCTAACAGGGGGCCGAGGCTACACCTTC
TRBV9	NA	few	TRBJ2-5	CASSVAPRETETQYF	TGTGCCAGCAGCGTAGCTCCTAGGGAGACGGAGACCCAGTACTTC
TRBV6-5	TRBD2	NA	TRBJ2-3	CASSYRGVTDTQYF	TGTGCCAGCAGTTACCGGGGGGTTACAGATACGCAGTATTTT
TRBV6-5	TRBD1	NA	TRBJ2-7	CASSRLGTGGYEQYF	TGTGCCAGCAGCCGACTGGGGACAGGGGGCTACGAGCAGTACTTC
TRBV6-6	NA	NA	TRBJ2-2	CASSSLDSGNTGELFF	TGTGCCAGCAGTTCCCTGGACAGTGGGAACACCGGGGAGCTGTTTTTT
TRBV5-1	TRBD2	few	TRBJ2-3	CASSQRLAADTDTQYF	TGCGCCAGCAGCCAACGACTAGCGGCCGACACAGATACGCAGTATTTT
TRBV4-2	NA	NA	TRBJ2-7	CASRQGREQYF	TGTGCCAGCAGACAGGGGAGGGAGCAGTACTTC
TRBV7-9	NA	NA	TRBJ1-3	CASSSKGSGNTIYF	TGTGCCAGCAGCTCCAAGGGGTCCGGAAACACCATATATTTT
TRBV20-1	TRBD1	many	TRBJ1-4	CSATRTGRSEKLFF	TGCAGTGCCACTCGGACAGGGCGCAGTGAAAAACTGTTTTTT
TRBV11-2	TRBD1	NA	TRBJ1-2	CASSYRDREGYTF	TGTGCCAGCAGCTACCGGGACAGGGAAGGCTACACCTTC
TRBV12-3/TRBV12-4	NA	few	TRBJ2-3	CASSFGGPDTQYF	TGTGCCAGCAGTTTCGGGGGGCCAGATACGCAGTATTTT
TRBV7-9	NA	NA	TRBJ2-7	CASSPPERREQYF	TGTGCCAGCAGCCCCCCCGAAAGGCGCGAGCAGTACTTC
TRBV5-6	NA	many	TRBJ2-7	CASSLVGSNYEQYF	TGTGCCAGCAGCTTGGTAGGCTCGAACTACGAGCAGTACTTC
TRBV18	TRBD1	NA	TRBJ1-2	CASSPGQGAGGYTF	TGTGCCAGCTCACCGGGACAGGGGGCGGGAGGCTACACCTTC
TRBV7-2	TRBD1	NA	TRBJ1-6	CASRTSDRGLSPLHF	TGTGCCAGCAGGACCTCGGACAGGGGGCTGTCACCCCTCCACTTT
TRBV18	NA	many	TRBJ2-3	CASSPRQGLNTQYF	TGTGCCAGCTCACCCCGGCAGGGGTTGAATACGCAGTATTTT
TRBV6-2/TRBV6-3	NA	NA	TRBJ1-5	CASTTGSGYLHF	TGTGCCAGCACTACGGGTTCAGGGTACCTGCATTTT
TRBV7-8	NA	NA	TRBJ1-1	CASSSRGGLNTEAFF	TGTGCCAGCAGTTCTAGGGGGGGGTTAAACACTGAAGCTTTCTTT
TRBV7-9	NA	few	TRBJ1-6	CASSLAGSNSPLHF	TGTGCCAGCAGCTTAGCCGGGAGTAATTCACCCCTCCACTTT
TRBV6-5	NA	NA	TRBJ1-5	CASRKTARNQPQHF	TGTGCCAGCAGGAAGACAGCTCGTAATCAGCCCCAGCATTTT
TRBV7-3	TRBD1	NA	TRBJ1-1	CASSSDGQGTEAFF	TGTGCCAGCAGCTCTGACGGACAGGGGACTGAAGCTTTCTTT
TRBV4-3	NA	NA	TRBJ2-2	CASSQERGAGTGELFF	TGCGCCAGCAGCCAAGAACGAGGGGCCGGCACCGGGGAGCTGTTTTTT
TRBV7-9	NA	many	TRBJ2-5	CASSSTREETQYF	TGTGCCAGCAGCTCAACCAGGGAAGAGACCCAGTACTTC
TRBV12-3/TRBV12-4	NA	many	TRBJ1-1	CASTEIVGSEAFF	TGTGCCAGCACCGAGATCGTCGGGAGTGAAGCTTTCTTT
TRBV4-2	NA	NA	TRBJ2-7	CASSPAVGFPYEQYF	TGTGCCAGCAGCCCTGCCGTAGGGTTCCCCTACGAGCAGTACTTC
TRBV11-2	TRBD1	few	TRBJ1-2	CASSLSRTGGDGYTF	TGTGCCAGCAGCTTATCGAGGACAGGCGGAGATGGCTACACCTTC
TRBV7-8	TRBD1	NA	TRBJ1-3	CASQGDSSGNTIYF	TGTGCCAGCCAAGGGGACAGCTCTGGAAACACCATATATTTT
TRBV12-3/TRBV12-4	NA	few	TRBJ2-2	CASRISNTGELFF	TGTGCCAGCAGGATCTCGAACACCGGGGAGCTGTTTTTT
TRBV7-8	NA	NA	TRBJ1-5	CASSFGLSNQPQHF	TGTGCCAGCAGCTTCGGGCTGAGCAATCAGCCCCAGCATTTT
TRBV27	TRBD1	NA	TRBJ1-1	CASSLTGQGSTEAFF	TGTGCCAGCAGTTTAACGGGACAGGGGAGCACTGAAGCTTTCTTT
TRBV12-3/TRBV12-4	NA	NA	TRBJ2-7	CASSLGTEAYEQYF	TGTGCCAGCAGCCTCGGGACCGAAGCCTACGAGCAGTACTTC
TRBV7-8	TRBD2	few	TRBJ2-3	CASSLIGGAADTQYF	TGTGCCAGCAGCTTAATCGGGGGGGCCGCAGATACGCAGTATTTT
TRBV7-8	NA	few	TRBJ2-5	CASSLARQIKETQYF	TGTGCCAGCAGCTTAGCGAGGCAGATAAAAGAGACCCAGTACTTC
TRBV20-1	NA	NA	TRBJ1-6	CSAQRSGRGNSPLHF	TGCAGTGCCCAAAGGAGCGGCCGGGGGAATTCACCCCTCCACTTT
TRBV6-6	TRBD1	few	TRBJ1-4	CASSNPQGSLTNEKLFF	TGTGCCAGCAGTAACCCACAGGGGAGTCTAACTAATGAAAAACTGTTTTTT
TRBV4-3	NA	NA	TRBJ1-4	CASSQFVRHANEKLFF	TGCGCCAGCAGCCAATTCGTCCGTCATGCTAATGAAAAACTGTTTTTT
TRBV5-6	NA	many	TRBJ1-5	CASSLGNQPQHF	TGTGCCAGCAGCTTGGGGAATCAGCCCCAGCATTTT
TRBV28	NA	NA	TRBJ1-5	CATGGLDYSNQPQHF	TGTGCCACCGGCGGGTTGGATTATAGCAATCAGCCCCAGCATTTT
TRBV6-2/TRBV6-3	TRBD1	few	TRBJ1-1	CASRRTGAYSGTEAFF	TGTGCCAGCAGGAGGACAGGGGCTTACTCGGGGACTGAAGCTTTCTTT
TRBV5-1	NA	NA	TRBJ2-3	CASSLDTGIWTDTQYF	TGCGCCAGCAGCTTGGATACAGGGATCTGGACAGATACGCAGTATTTT